This T cell receptor beta chain is drawn from a study of blood T cells in healthy people across ages. The study, taken as a whole, reports: Diversity figures derived from one million T cells were judged to underestimate the true value. The fall in TCR beta diversity per million T cells was roughly linear with age.

A second PCR, run for about 7 to 12 cycles, used a sample-barcoded 5' primer plus a J-beta primer mix. TCRdb redid the calling of the 5' RACE reads with MiXCR, one entry per CDR3 protein. This sample has roughly 930,000 distinct CDR3 sequences, with about 48% found just once. This clonotype was picked up a small number of times. Its antigen is unidentified. Per the germline V gene, CDR1 is DFQATT and CDR2 is SNEGSKA (reference sequence). The V gene end was trimmed by 6 bases and the J gene end by 5 bases; junction bases not matched to a gene: 9. The CDR3 length is 14 residues. The chain joins TRBV20-1 to TRBJ2-7, with 11 bases that match TRBD2. Material for sequencing was blood. The TCR sequence derives from a man aged 25-45 years in good health. The CDR3 DNA is TGCAGTGCGCTTACTAGCGGGGGAATGGACGAGCAGTACTTC. Residues: CSALTSGGMDEQYF.